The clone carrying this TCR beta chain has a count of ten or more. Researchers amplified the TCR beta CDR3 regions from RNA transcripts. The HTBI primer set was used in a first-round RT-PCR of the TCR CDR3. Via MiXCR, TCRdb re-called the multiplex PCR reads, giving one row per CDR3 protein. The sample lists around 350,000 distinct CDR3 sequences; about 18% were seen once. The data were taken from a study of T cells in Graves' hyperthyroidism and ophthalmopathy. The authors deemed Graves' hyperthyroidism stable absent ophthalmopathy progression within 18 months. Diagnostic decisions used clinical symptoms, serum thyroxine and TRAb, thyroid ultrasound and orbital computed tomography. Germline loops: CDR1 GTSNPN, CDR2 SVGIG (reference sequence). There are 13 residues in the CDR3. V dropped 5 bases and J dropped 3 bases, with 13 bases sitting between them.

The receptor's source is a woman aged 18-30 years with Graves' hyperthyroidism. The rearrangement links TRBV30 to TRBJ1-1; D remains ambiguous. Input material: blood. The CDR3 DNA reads TGTGCCTGGGCCCCTGACTTGGACACTGAAGCTTTCTTT. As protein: CAWAPDLDTEAFF.